This record covers a single TCR beta chain. Trimming shortened V by 0 bases and J by 7 bases, and 11 bases separated the two germline ends. Germline-derived CDR1 and CDR2 are SGHRS and YFSETQ. The CDR3 has 15 residues. The record originates from a study of blood T cell repertoires in COVID-19. About the study: From the United States, Italy and Spain came samples of acute and convalescent COVID-19. PBMCs, B-cell-depleted T cells, or T cells were the source of the cDNA or gDNA that made up the material.

Per the original methods: Amplification of reference gene primers was used by the study to estimate nucleated cell counts. The method was immunoSEQ multiplex PCR; TCRdb's version includes in-frame clones alone and lacks a portion of them. That table furnishes V, J and clone size, whereas the DNA furnished D and trimming. The sample contains some 120,000 clones, 70% to 90% of which appear only once. The specimen was peripheral blood. The gene calls are TRBV5-1 and TRBJ1-6; a weak D match, TRBD1 (5 bases). The clonotype originates from a man aged 45-65 years with acute or convalescent COVID-19. CDR3 bases: TGCGCCAGCAGCTTGGGGGTCCAGGGAAATTCACCCCTCCACTTT. Its protein product is CASSLGVQGNSPLHF.